The sequence of this TCR beta chain was determined in a study of cytomegalovirus exposure and HLA in healthy donors. The PCR had 60 Vbeta and 13 Jbeta primers. Only in-frame clones appear in the TCRdb table, and some are missing; sequencing was by immunoSEQ multiplex PCR. The sample includes fewer than 80,000 clones, roughly 75% of them seen just once. The material sequenced was PBMCs. The receptor was isolated from a woman aged 25 to 39 in good health and CMV-seronegative.

The DNA of the CDR3 is TGTGCCAGCAGCATAAAAGGGGACTACAATGAGCAGTTCTTC. The encoded protein is CASSIKGDYNEQFF. The chain couples TRBV5-6 to TRBJ2-1; tentative D call: TRBD1 (5 bases). CDR3 size: 14 residues. The V and J ends lost 4 bases and 3 bases respectively, with 11 bases between them. Germline V gene sequence: CDR1 SGHDT, CDR2 YYEEEE.